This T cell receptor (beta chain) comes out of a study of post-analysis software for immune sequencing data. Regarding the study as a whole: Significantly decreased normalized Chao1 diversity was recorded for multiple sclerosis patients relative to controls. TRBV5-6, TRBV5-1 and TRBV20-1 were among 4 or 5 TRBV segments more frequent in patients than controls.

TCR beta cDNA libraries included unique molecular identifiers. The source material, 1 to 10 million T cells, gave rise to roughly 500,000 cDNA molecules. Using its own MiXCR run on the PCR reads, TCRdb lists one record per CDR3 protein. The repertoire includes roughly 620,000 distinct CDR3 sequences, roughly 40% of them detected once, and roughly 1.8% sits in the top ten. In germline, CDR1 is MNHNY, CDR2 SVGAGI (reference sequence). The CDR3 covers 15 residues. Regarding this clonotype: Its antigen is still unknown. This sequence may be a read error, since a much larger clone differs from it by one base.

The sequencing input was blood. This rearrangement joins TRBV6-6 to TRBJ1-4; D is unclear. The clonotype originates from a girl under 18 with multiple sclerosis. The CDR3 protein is CASIYSGGTNEKLFF. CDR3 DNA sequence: TGTGCCAGCATTTACTCTGGAGGGACTAATGAAAAACTGTTTTTT.